This record concerns one TCR beta chain sequence. Only in-frame clones appear in the TCRdb table, and some are missing; sequencing was by immunoSEQ multiplex PCR. The sample has 55,000 to 80,000 clones, 85% to 90% seen once. V lost 2 bases and J lost 5; bases outside the gene matches: 2. The CDR3 runs to 13 residues. The germline V gene has CDR1 MDHEN and CDR2 SYDVKM. This sample stems from a study of T cell changes during pregnancy in multiple sclerosis. This TCR was recovered from a female donor in good health, enrolled as a control in a pregnancy study. The chain recombines TRBV28 with TRBJ1-2; TRBD1 agrees at 7 bases. The sample in question was peripheral blood, obtained after pregnancy. The CDR3 reads CASSLDREYGYTF. The CDR3 region has the DNA TGTGCCAGCAGTTTAGACAGGGAGTATGGCTACACCTTC.